This T cell receptor (beta chain) was profiled in a study of T cell responses to AZD1222 COVID-19 vaccine. Whole-study context: The analysis combined second doses at about 4 or about 12 weeks. Points from the study as a whole: Nearly half of spike-specific TCRs reportedly target variant regions that are unmutated in the B.1.351 and B.1.1.7 variants. Clonal diversity was possibly underestimated, and white British individuals and females predominated among donors.

Some clones are missing from TCRdb's copy, which holds only in-frame ones; the method was immunoSEQ multiplex PCR. The table records about 120,000 clones, 90% of them present only once. CDR1 is MDHEN and CDR2 is SYDVKM in the germline V gene. This CDR3 is built from 15 residues. On this clone itself: Antigen unknown. One junction end does not reproduce the germline sequence, and a read error may be involved.

The clonotype was recovered from an adult in good health. The rearrangement links TRBV28 to TRBJ2-2, with D unclear. The sequencing used peripheral blood, collected on day 0 of AZD1222 vaccination. CDR3 sequence reads: CASTLDMGVTGELFF. The CDR3 nucleotides are TGTGCCAGCACTTTAGACATGGGTGTCACCGGGGAGCTGTTTTTT. Full variable domain (missing parts from reference TRBV28 and TRBJ2-2): DVKVTQSSRYLVKRTGEKVFLECVQDMDHENMFWYRQDPGLGLRLIYFSYDVKMKEKGDIPEGYSVSREKKERFSLILESASTNQTSMYLCASTLDMGVTGELFFGEGSRLTVL.